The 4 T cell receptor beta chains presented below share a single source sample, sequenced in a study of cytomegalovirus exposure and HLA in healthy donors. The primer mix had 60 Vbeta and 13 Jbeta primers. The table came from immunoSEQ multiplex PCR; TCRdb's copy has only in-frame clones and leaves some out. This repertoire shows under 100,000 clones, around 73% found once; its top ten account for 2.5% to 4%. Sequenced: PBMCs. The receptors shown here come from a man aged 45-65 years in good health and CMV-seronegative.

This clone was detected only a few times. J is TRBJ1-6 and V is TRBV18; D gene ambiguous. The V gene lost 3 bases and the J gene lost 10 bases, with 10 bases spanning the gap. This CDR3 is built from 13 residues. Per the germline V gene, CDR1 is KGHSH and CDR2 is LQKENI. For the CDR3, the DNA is TGTGCCAGCTCACCTACAGATGCATCACCCCTCCACTTT. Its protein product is CASSPTDASPLHF.

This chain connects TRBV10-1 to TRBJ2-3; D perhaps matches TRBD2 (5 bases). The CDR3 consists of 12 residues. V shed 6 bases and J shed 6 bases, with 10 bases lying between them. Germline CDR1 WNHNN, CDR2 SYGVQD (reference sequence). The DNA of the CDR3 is TGCGCCAGCAGCGCCGGCGGGGATACGCAGTATTTT. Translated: CASSAGGDTQYF.

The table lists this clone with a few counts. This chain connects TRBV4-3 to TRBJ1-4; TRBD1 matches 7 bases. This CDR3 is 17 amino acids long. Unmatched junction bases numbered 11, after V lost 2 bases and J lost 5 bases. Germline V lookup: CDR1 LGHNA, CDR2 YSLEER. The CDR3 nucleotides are TGCGCCAGCAGCCAATATACGGGACAGTTTTCCAATGAAAAACTGTTTTTT. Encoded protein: CASSQYTGQFSNEKLFF.

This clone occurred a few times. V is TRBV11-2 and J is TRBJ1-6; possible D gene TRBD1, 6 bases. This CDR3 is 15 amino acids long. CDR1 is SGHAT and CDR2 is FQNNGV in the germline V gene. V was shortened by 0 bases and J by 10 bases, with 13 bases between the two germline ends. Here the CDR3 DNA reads TGTGCCAGCAGCTTAGAAGCGGGGGCCGGGTCACCCCTCCACTTT. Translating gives CASSLEAGAGSPLHF. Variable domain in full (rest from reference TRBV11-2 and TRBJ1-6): EAGVAQSPRYKIIEKRQSVAFWCNPISGHATLYWYQQILGQGPKLLIQFQNNGVVDDSQLPKDRFSAERLKGVDSTLKIQPAKLEDSAVYLCASSLEAGAGSPLHFGNGTRLTVT.